The T cell receptor (beta chain) under discussion was sequenced for a study of blood T cell repertoires in COVID-19. Study-level background: The study drew acute and convalescent COVID-19 samples from the United States, Italy and Spain.

V was clipped by 6 bases and J by 8 bases, with 11 bases between them. Germline CDR1 is MNHEY and CDR2 is SMNVEV (reference sequence). CDR3 length: 12 amino acids. How the authors handled the data: Quantification of nucleated cells was approximated via reference gene primer amplification. The method was immunoSEQ multiplex PCR; TCRdb's version includes in-frame clones alone and lacks a portion of them. The V and J calls and the clone size are those of that table, but D and trimming were determined from the DNA. Found here are about 110,000 clones, more than 70% of them singletons; the top ten hold 4% to 6%.

The material sequenced was peripheral blood. V usage is TRBV27 and J usage is TRBJ2-1; the D gene is possibly TRBD1 (6 bases). The receptor's source is a man aged 40-55 years with active or convalescent COVID-19. The CDR3 nucleotides are TGTGCCAGCAGCTCACAGGGACATGAGCAGTTCTTC. Residues: CASSSQGHEQFF.